Listed here are 11 T cell receptor beta chains from one sample, sequenced in a study of blood T cell repertoires in COVID-19. Using immunoSEQ multiplex PCR, the repertoire was profiled, and TCRdb retains in-frame clones only, with some absent. The sample lists approximately 180,000 clones, over 75% occurring once. The sample taken for sequencing was peripheral blood. Receptors were obtained from a person aged 65-85 years with COVID-19, enrolled during active disease.

This chain joins TRBV28 and TRBJ2-2; D unresolved. Germline V gene data show CDR1 as MDHEN and CDR2 as SYDVKM. The CDR3 is 12 residues long. V shed 10 bases and J shed 7 bases, with 13 bases lying between them. The CDR3 region is CATLRTVGELFF. The CDR3 DNA sequence: TGTGCCACCCTTCGAACAGTCGGGGAGCTGTTTTTT.

V is TRBV10-3 and J is TRBJ1-2; D may be TRBD1 (6 bases). The ends were cut back, 3 bases at V and 0 bases at J, with 20 bases in the middle. In germline, CDR1 is ENHRY, CDR2 SYGVKD. This CDR3 has 18 residues. Written as DNA, the CDR3 is TGTGCCATCAGTGACTCACTCCCGGGACACAAAGCTAACTATGGCTACACCTTC. This sequence encodes CAISDSLPGHKANYGYTF.

V gene TRBV6-5 combines with J gene TRBJ2-7; maybe TRBD1 (6 bases). CDR3 length: 14 residues. The germline V and J ends were trimmed by 5 bases and 2 bases, with 13 bases remaining between them. Per germline, CDR1 MNHEY and CDR2 SVGAGI. The CDR3 coding sequence is TGTGCCAGCAGTCCTACTCAGGGGCCCTACGAGCAGTACTTC. Translating gives CASSPTQGPYEQYF.

The V call is TRBV14, the J call TRBJ1-2, with D perhaps matching TRBD1 (5 bases). The CDR3 contains 15 residues. The V gene lost 3 bases and the J gene lost 2 bases, with 13 bases spanning the gap. The germline V gene has CDR1 SGHDN and CDR2 FVKESK. The CDR3 spells CASSQAPGGNYGYTF. The CDR3, as DNA: TGTGCCAGCAGCCAGGCACCGGGGGGAAACTATGGCTACACCTTC.

This chain joins TRBV27 and TRBJ1-5; D is ambiguous. The V end was cut by 1 base, the J end by 3 bases, with 4 bases between. The length of the CDR3 is 13 residues. Germline V lookup: CDR1 MNHEY, CDR2 SMNVEV (reference sequence). This CDR3 is CASSLLINQPQHF. CDR3 in DNA: TGTGCCAGCAGTTTATTAATCAATCAGCCCCAGCATTTT.

This clone was counted only a few times. The chain combines TRBV14 with TRBJ2-7; no reliable D call. This CDR3 has 13 amino acids. Trimming shortened V by 0 bases and J by 0 bases, and 3 bases separated the two germline ends. CDR1 and CDR2 from the germline V gene are SGHDN and FVKESK. CDR3 DNA sequence: TGTGCCAGCAGCCAAGATATCTCCTACGAGCAGTACTTC. Its translation: CASSQDISYEQYF. Together with reference TRBV14 and TRBJ2-7, the CDR3 gives the full variable domain: EAGVTQFPSHSVIEKGQTVTLRCDPISGHDNLYWYRRVMGKEIKFLLHFVKESKQDESGMPNNRFLAERTGGTYSTLKVQPAELEDSGVYFCASSQDISYEQYFGPGTRLTVT.

The CDR3 DNA follows: TGTGCCAGCAAGTCAGGGCCGGGCGGGGACCAGCATTTT. This translates into CASKSGPGGDQHF. The chain combines TRBV27 with TRBJ1-5; possibly TRBD1 for D (5 bases). Trimming stripped 7 bases from V and 12 bases from J, with 19 bases between. Germline V gene sequence: CDR1 MNHEY, CDR2 SMNVEV (reference sequence). The CDR3 extends over 13 amino acids.

The rearrangement uses TRBV4-3 and TRBJ2-1; TRBD1 agrees at 8 bases. Trimming at V came to 1 base and at J to 5 bases, leaving 7 bases not matched to a gene. Germline V gives CDR1 LGHNA, CDR2 YSLEER. This CDR3 is 16 amino acids long. Here the CDR3 DNA reads TGCGCCAGCAGCCAAGCGGACAGGGTGGGGCACAATGAGCAGTTCTTC. This encodes CASSQADRVGHNEQFF.

The genes are TRBV7-2 and TRBJ1-2; weak D call: TRBD1 (6 bases). V lost 0 bases and J lost 6, with 11 bases in between. CDR1 and CDR2 from the germline V gene are SGHTA and FQGNSA. This CDR3 is built from 14 residues. CDR3 in DNA: TGTGCCAGCAGCTTAGCAGCACAGGGAAATGGCTACACCTTC. This codes for CASSLAAQGNGYTF.

This rearrangement joins TRBV28 to TRBJ1-5; D is perhaps TRBD1 (6 bases). V lost 5 bases to trimming and J lost 5 bases, with 19 bases between them. The CDR3 loop spans 16 amino acids. Germline V gene data show CDR1 as MDHEN and CDR2 as SYDVKM. CDR3 in DNA: TGTGCCAGCAGTCCCGCGAACTACAGGGCCGATCAGCCCCAGCATTTT. Amino acids: CASSPANYRADQPQHF.

The genes are TRBV4-3 and TRBJ1-1; 10 bases line up with TRBD1. Germline V gives CDR1 LGHNA, CDR2 YSLEER. Trimming at V came to 0 bases and at J to 7 bases, leaving 5 bases not matched to a gene. The CDR3 consists of 15 residues. CDR3 residues: CASSQDRTGGFEAFF. The CDR3 region has the DNA TGCGCCAGCAGCCAAGATCGGACAGGGGGGTTTGAAGCTTTCTTT.